This TCR beta chain was documented in a study of OX40 agonist ivuxolimab in advanced cancers. Background on the study: Every 2 weeks, patients received ivuxolimab intravenously, dosed at 0.01 to 10 mg/kg.

This table comes from immunoSEQ multiplex PCR, and its TCRdb copy is limited to in-frame clones, with some not included. The sample contains over 65,000 clones, roughly four fifths of which appear only once. This sample comprised CD4+ or CD8+ T cells sorted from blood, obtained in a trial of the OX40 agonist ivuxolimab. This receptor was obtained from an adult with an advanced solid tumor such as melanoma, head and neck, liver or kidney cancer.

The CDR3 spells CASKGTQGGYTF. DNA for the CDR3: TGTGCCAGCAAAGGGACTCAGGGGGGCTACACCTTC. This chain uses TRBV2 with TRBJ1-2; tentative D call: TRBD1 (6 bases). Between the trimmed V and J ends, which lost 7 bases and 8 bases, there was a span of 14 bases. Germline V gene data show CDR1 as SNHLY and CDR2 as FYNNEI. The CDR3 consists of 12 residues.